The 22 T cell receptor beta chains given below trace back to one sample, sequenced in a study of long-term antiretroviral therapy in people with HIV. The immunoSEQ assay was v3.0, run at survey level. Libraries were prepared by immunoSEQ multiplex PCR; TCRdb keeps only in-frame clonotypes and omits some of them. The sample yields 15,000 to 20,000 clones, about 86% seen once. Material: unsorted PBMCs, obtained 0.3 years before starting antiretroviral therapy. The receptors were sampled from a man between 45 and 60 years old with HIV.

The V call is TRBV7-8, the J call TRBJ1-4, with TRBD1 matching over 9 bases. The CDR3 is made up of 14 amino acids. Germline CDR1 reads SGHVS; CDR2 reads FQNEAQ. Trimming took 5 bases from V and 7 from J; bases not matched to a gene: 5. CDR3 DNA sequence: TGTGCCAGCAGCCCCCGGGACAGGGCTGAAAAACTGTTTTTT. Encoded protein: CASSPRDRAEKLFF.

This chain joins TRBV28 and TRBJ1-5; D is undetermined. Trimming cost V 6 bases and J 6 bases, with 18 bases left between them. Germline CDR1 MDHEN, CDR2 SYDVKM. The CDR3 runs 15 residues. The CDR3 sequence: CASSPPPGSGQPQHF. Here the CDR3 DNA reads TGTGCCAGCAGCCCACCGCCCGGGTCAGGTCAGCCCCAGCATTTT.

The J gene is TRBJ2-7, the V gene TRBV10-3, with 11 bases identical to TRBD2. The CDR3 runs to 14 residues. Trimming removed 6 bases from V and 2 bases from J; junction bases left unmatched: 3. Germline assignment: CDR1 ENHRY and CDR2 SYGVKD. DNA for the CDR3: TGTGCCATCAGGTCTAGCGGGGGGCCCTACGAGCAGTACTTC. Its translation is CAIRSSGGPYEQYF.

The V gene is TRBV2, the J gene TRBJ1-4; 9 positions match TRBD1. Germline V gene sequence: CDR1 SNHLY, CDR2 FYNNEI. CDR3 size: 15 residues. V lost 6 bases to trimming and J lost 5 bases; unmatched junction nucleotides: 7. CDR3 region: CASRTTGTGNEKLFF. The CDR3 nucleotides are TGTGCCAGCAGAACTACCGGGACAGGGAATGAAAAACTGTTTTTT.

The rearrangement joins TRBV6-5 to TRBJ2-7; D is perhaps TRBD1 (5 bases). Trimming took 8 bases from V and 3 from J, leaving 11 bases between them. CDR1 and CDR2 (germline): MNHEY, SVGAGI. The CDR3 totals 12 residues. CDR3 nucleotide sequence: TGTGCCAGCGGTAAACAGGTCTACGAGCAGTACTTC. Protein sequence: CASGKQVYEQYF.

In this sample, this clone turned up a few times. This chain links TRBV6-4 with TRBJ2-1; tentatively, D is TRBD2 (6 bases). Germline V lookup: CDR1 MRHNA, CDR2 SNTAGT. V was shortened by 9 bases and J by 10 bases, with 22 bases between the two germline ends. This CDR3 has 14 amino acids. This CDR3 is CASGETGEAKEQFF. The CDR3, as DNA: TGTGCCAGTGGAGAAACGGGAGAGGCGAAAGAGCAGTTCTTC.

The V and J genes are TRBV10-3 and TRBJ2-1; weak D call: TRBD2 (7 bases). CDR1 and CDR2 (germline): ENHRY, SYGVKD. The CDR3 loop spans 15 amino acids. V was cut by 0 bases and J by 3 bases, with 9 bases left in between. Here the CDR3 reads CAISESGGGYNEQFF. The CDR3 nucleotides read TGTGCCATCAGTGAGTCGGGAGGGGGCTACAATGAGCAGTTCTTC.

The chain is built from TRBV15 and TRBJ1-2; TRBD1 aligns across 8 bases. The CDR3 length is 12 residues. The germline V gene has CDR1 LNHNV and CDR2 YYDKDF (reference sequence). The V gene end was trimmed by 5 bases and the J gene end by 10 bases; junction bases not matched to a gene: 6. CDR3 region: CATSLDRVFYTF. In nucleotides, the CDR3 is TGTGCCACCAGCCTGGACAGGGTTTTCTACACCTTC. The full variable domain, completed using reference TRBV15 and TRBJ1-2, is DAMVIQNPRYQVTQFGKPVTLSCSQTLNHNVMYWYQQKSSQAPKLLFHYYDKDFNNEADTPDNFQSRRPNTSFCFLDIRSPGLGDTAMYLCATSLDRVFYTFGSGTRLTVV.

The V gene is TRBV4-1, the J gene TRBJ2-1; 13 bases match TRBD2. Trimming removed 5 bases from V and 4 bases from J; junction bases left unmatched: 2. Per the germline V gene, CDR1 is MGHRA and CDR2 is YSYEKL. The CDR3 is 15 amino acids. In nucleotides, the CDR3 is TGCGCCAGCAGCGCGGGACTAGCGGGGTACAATGAGCAGTTCTTC. Its translation is CASSAGLAGYNEQFF.

V gene TRBV4-1 combines with J gene TRBJ2-7; D remains unclear. V lost 0 bases and J 2 bases, leaving 11 bases between the germline ends. Per the germline V gene, CDR1 is MGHRA and CDR2 is YSYEKL. This CDR3 spans 15 amino acids. CDR3 amino acids: CASSQEWASPYEQYF. The CDR3 nucleotides are TGCGCCAGCAGCCAAGAGTGGGCAAGTCCCTACGAGCAGTACTTC.

This CDR3 reads CASSQVSSEQEPYYEQYF. CDR3 sequence (DNA): TGCGCCAGCAGCCAAGTATCCTCGGAACAGGAACCCTACTACGAGCAGTACTTC. The chain recombines TRBV4-3 with TRBJ2-5; D is possibly TRBD1 (5 bases). The J call may be in error: the DNA end matches TRBJ2-7 better. The length of the CDR3 is 18 residues. Germline CDR1 LGHNA, CDR2 YSLEER.

The J gene is TRBJ2-3, the V gene TRBV4-3; 11 nucleotides align to TRBD2. The CDR3 extends over 15 amino acids. CDR1 and CDR2 (germline): LGHNA, YSLEER. V was pared by 6 bases and J by 1 base, with 3 bases of the junction left unmatched. Here the CDR3 reads CASSSLAGGTDTQYF. Written as DNA, the CDR3 is TGCGCCAGCAGTTCACTAGCGGGGGGCACAGATACGCAGTATTTT.

The chain employs TRBV11-2 and TRBJ1-1; D unresolved. Germline V gene sequence: CDR1 SGHAT, CDR2 FQNNGV. V was cut by 1 base and J by 3 bases, with 9 bases left in between. The CDR3 length is 14 residues. CDR3: CASSLARSHTEAFF. Written as DNA, the CDR3 is TGTGCCAGCAGCTTAGCCCGCAGCCACACTGAAGCTTTCTTT.

This clone was seen once. The J gene is TRBJ1-2, the V gene TRBV5-4; D remains unclear. The CDR3 is 13 residues long. V lost 0 bases and J lost 2, with 5 bases in between. Looked up from germline, CDR1 is SGHNT and CDR2 is YYREEE (reference sequence). The CDR3 is CASSLARNYGYTF. DNA of the CDR3: TGTGCCAGCAGCTTGGCCAGGAACTATGGCTACACCTTC. Supplemented by reference TRBV5-4 and TRBJ1-2, the full variable domain reads ETGVTQSPTHLIKTRGQQVTLRCSSQSGHNTVSWYQQALGQGPQFIFQYYREEENGRGNFPPRFSGLQFPNYSSELNVNALELDDSALYLCASSLARNYGYTFGSGTRLTVV.

The rearrangement links TRBV18 to TRBJ1-5; TRBD1 matches at 11 bases. This CDR3 spans 17 amino acids. Germline V gives CDR1 KGHSH, CDR2 LQKENI. With V trimmed by 8 bases and J by 2 bases, 11 bases remained unmatched. The CDR3 here is CASRSGTGGQGNQPQHF. The CDR3 nucleotides are TGTGCCAGCCGTTCCGGGACAGGGGGTCAGGGCAATCAGCCCCAGCATTTT.

This chain joins TRBV19 and TRBJ1-3; 8 bases align to TRBD1. The CDR3 covers 16 residues. Germline values: CDR1 LNHDA, CDR2 SQIVND (reference sequence). V gave up 1 base and J gave up 3 bases; unmatched junction bases: 5. For the CDR3, the DNA is TGTGCCAGTAGTATAGCGGGGACAGGTCGTGGAAACACCATATATTTT. It is translated as CASSIAGTGRGNTIYF.

This sequence joins TRBV19 and TRBJ2-7, with no clear D. The ends were cut back, 3 bases at V and 4 bases at J, with 16 bases in the middle. This CDR3 is built from 15 residues. Germline V gene lookup returns CDR1 LNHDA and CDR2 SQIVND (reference sequence). CDR3 nucleotides: TGTGCCAGTAGTATCGGATCGAATGGATATTACGAGCAGTACTTC. Its protein is CASSIGSNGYYEQYF.

This sequence joins TRBV9 and TRBJ2-2; D remains unclear. With 0 bases removed from V and 0 bases from J, the gap between germline ends came to 6 bases. This CDR3 is built from 15 residues. In germline, CDR1 is SGDLS, CDR2 YYNGEE. The CDR3 bases are TGTGCCAGCAGCGTAGCTCTAGCGAACACCGGGGAGCTGTTTTTT. Translated: CASSVALANTGELFF.

This clone has only one observation. In DNA form, the CDR3 reads TGTGCCAGCAGCCCTAGTGGAGATTCCTACGAGCAGTACTTC. Encoded protein: CASSPSGDSYEQYF. The chain employs TRBV9 and TRBJ2-7; no firm D call. V lost 4 bases, J lost 1 base, and 12 bases lay in between. Germline loops: CDR1 SGDLS, CDR2 YYNGEE. The CDR3 has 14 amino acids.

This sequence joins TRBV25-1 and TRBJ2-5; D is uncertain. Germline CDR1 reads MGHDK; CDR2 reads SYGVNS. The CDR3 spans 14 residues. The germline V and J ends were trimmed by 0 bases and 5 bases, with 10 bases remaining between them. CDR3 in amino acids: CASSEYGSGETQYF. For the CDR3, the DNA is TGTGCCAGCAGTGAATATGGGTCCGGGGAGACCCAGTACTTC.

The chain links TRBV6-6 to TRBJ1-2; D is perhaps TRBD1 (6 bases). V lost 1 base and J lost 4, with 13 bases in between. Germline assignment: CDR1 MNHNY and CDR2 SVGAGI (reference sequence). This CDR3 region has 15 residues. CDR3 protein: CASSYLIGQSYGYTF. The CDR3 nucleotides read TGTGCCAGCAGTTACTTAATAGGACAGTCCTATGGCTACACCTTC.

CDR3: CASTLRGGLYEQYF. The CDR3 DNA is TGTGCCAGCACCCTCCGGGGGGGACTATACGAGCAGTACTTC. The rearrangement joins TRBV6-1 to TRBJ2-7, with TRBD2 identical over 8 bases. J was trimmed by 4 bases and V by 7 bases; bases with no gene match: 9. The length of the CDR3 is 14 residues. Germline loops: CDR1 MNHNS, CDR2 SASEGT.